What follows are 26 T cell receptor beta chains derived from one specimen sequenced in a study of CXCR3-negative and CXCR3-positive naive CD8 T cells. UMI-labeled TRB cDNA libraries were prepared by 5' RACE. No DNA is given; TCRdb re-called the 5' RACE reads and lists each CDR3 protein once. This repertoire comprises 100,000 or so distinct CDR3 sequences; its ten largest clones make up 1.5% to 2%. The source material was naive CXCR3- CD8+ T cells from blood. Specified subset: CD45RO-CCR7+CD27+CD95- naive CD8+ T cells lacking CXCR3 (TNR3-). The receptors originated from a human donor in good health. Some clones in this sample may be carry-over from other donors' samples.

The chain employs TRBV25-1 and TRBJ2-7; the TCRdb call, TRBD1, lacks DNA for checking. The germline gives CDR1 MGHDK, CDR2 SYGVNS. This CDR3 is built from 18 residues. CDR3: CASSVPSGPAASSYEQYF.

The chain employs TRBV30 and TRBJ2-1; TCRdb outputs TRBD1, but without DNA this stays unchecked. Germline assignment: CDR1 GTSNPN and CDR2 SVGIG (reference sequence). CDR3 size: 15 residues. The CDR3 loop reads CAWGPGAIYLNEQFF. The full variable domain, rest sourced from reference TRBV30 and TRBJ2-1, is SQTIHQWPATLVQPVGSPLSLECTVEGTSNPNLYWYRQAAGRGLQLLFYSVGIGQISSEVPQNLSASRPQDRQFILSSKKLLLSDSGFYLCAWGPGAIYLNEQFFGPGTRLTVL.

J is TRBJ2-5 and V is TRBV7-9; TCRdb's D call of TRBD1 is untestable without DNA. Germline values: CDR1 SEHNR, CDR2 FQNEAQ (reference sequence). The CDR3 is made up of 13 amino acids. The CDR3 spells CASTRSRITGDIF.

The chain combines TRBV28 with TRBJ2-7; the TRBD1 assignment by TCRdb is unverifiable without DNA. The CDR3 covers 15 residues. The V gene's germline CDR1 is MDHEN and CDR2 SYDVKM. CDR3 amino acids: CASRPGQGSPYEQYF.

The chain has TRBV20-1 and TRBJ1-3. The CDR3 covers 15 residues. From germline, CDR1 is DFQATT and CDR2 SNEGSKA (reference sequence). The CDR3 loop reads CSANPTEAAGNTIYF.

This sequence joins TRBV3-1 and TRBJ2-1; the TCRdb call, TRBD2, lacks DNA for checking. The CDR3 contains 15 residues. CDR1 and CDR2 (germline): LGHDT, YNNKEL (reference sequence). This CDR3 is CASSQFLAGDNEQFF.

The V gene is TRBV10-3, the J gene TRBJ1-5; absent DNA, TCRdb's TRBD1 call cannot be checked. The germline CDR1 and CDR2 sequences are ENHRY and SYGVKD. The CDR3 contains 15 residues. CDR3 region: CAISDPGLSNQPQHF.

The chain couples TRBV18 to TRBJ1-1; TCRdb's assignment of TRBD1 cannot be checked, as there is no DNA. This CDR3 region has 16 residues. CDR1 and CDR2 (germline): KGHSH, LQKENI. The CDR3 region is CASFPTGGAMNTEAFF.

The chain is built from TRBV6-5 and TRBJ2-1; as DNA is missing, the TRBD1 call by TCRdb cannot be tested. Germline V CDR1 and CDR2: MNHEY, SVGAGI. This CDR3 spans 12 amino acids. The chain's CDR3 is CASSRDFNEQFF.

The chain uses TRBV4-3 and TRBJ2-7; TCRdb selects TRBD1, and the lack of DNA leaves this call unchecked. Germline V gene data show CDR1 as LGHNA and CDR2 as YSLEER. The CDR3 covers 16 residues. The CDR3 reads CASSPGIPLRGYEQYF.

The chain is built from TRBV28 and TRBJ1-5; absent DNA, TCRdb's TRBD1 call cannot be checked. This CDR3 spans 14 amino acids. Germline V gene sequence: CDR1 MDHEN, CDR2 SYDVKM. The CDR3 is CASRAGTGHQPQHF.

The chain combines TRBV12-3 or TRBV12-4 with TRBJ2-7; TCRdb's assignment of TRBD1 cannot be checked, as there is no DNA. The CDR3 length is 14 residues. CDR3 loop: CASSQQGSGYEQYF.

The V and J genes are TRBV7-3 and TRBJ2-1; checking the TCRdb D call of TRBD2 is not possible without DNA. CDR1 is SGHTA and CDR2 is FQGTGA in the germline V gene. This CDR3 spans 12 amino acids. The CDR3 sequence is CASRVGGNEQFF.

The chain links TRBV2 to TRBJ2-2; absent DNA, TCRdb's TRBD2 call cannot be checked. This CDR3 has 16 residues. From germline, CDR1 is SNHLY and CDR2 FYNNEI. The CDR3 loop reads CASSAGLAHHTGELFF.

The chain has TRBV28 and TRBJ1-1; TCRdb's D call, TRBD1, is unchecked because there is no DNA. Per germline, CDR1 MDHEN and CDR2 SYDVKM. The CDR3 runs to 17 residues. The chain's CDR3 is CASSLIAGTGVDTEAFF.

V gene TRBV10-1 combines with J gene TRBJ2-1; the TCRdb call, TRBD1, lacks DNA for checking. The CDR3 length is 18 residues. The V gene's germline CDR1 is WNHNN and CDR2 SYGVQD (reference sequence). The CDR3 loop reads CASSESIRFETGKYEQFF.

CDR3 region: CASSPGLAYEQYF. The gene calls are TRBV27 and TRBJ2-7; lacking DNA, the TRBD2 call made by TCRdb goes unchecked. Germline V lookup: CDR1 MNHEY, CDR2 SMNVEV (reference sequence). This CDR3 contains 13 residues.

The gene calls are TRBV21-1 and TRBJ1-1; TCRdb's D call of TRBD1 is untestable without DNA. TRBV21-1 is a pseudogene segment. The CDR3 contains 17 residues. The CDR3: CASRKRGGDTRNTEAFF.

The gene calls are TRBV10-3 and TRBJ1-2; TCRdb outputs TRBD1, but without DNA this stays unchecked. The CDR3 contains 14 residues. Germline V CDR1 and CDR2: ENHRY, SYGVKD. The CDR3 region is CAISRDRDMEGYTF.

The chain is built from TRBV14 and TRBJ2-5. Looked up from germline, CDR1 is SGHDN and CDR2 is FVKESK. The CDR3 loop spans 15 amino acids. The CDR3 region is CASSQESPRQGTQYF.

The chain is built from TRBV7-9 and TRBJ2-7; the TRBD2 assignment by TCRdb is unverifiable without DNA. Germline lookup yields CDR1 SEHNR and CDR2 FQNEAQ (reference sequence). This CDR3 comprises 14 residues. The CDR3 sequence: CASSPGLALYEQYF.

The J gene is TRBJ2-7, the V gene TRBV4-1; TCRdb proposes TRBD1, but this gene call is untestable without DNA. The CDR3 covers 13 residues. Germline V gene sequence: CDR1 MGHRA, CDR2 YSYEKL. Here the CDR3 reads CASSQGTGIEQYF.

The V and J genes are TRBV20-1 and TRBJ2-1. Germline CDR1 reads DFQATT; CDR2 reads SNEGSKA (reference sequence). The CDR3 has 15 amino acids. CDR3 protein: CSARVTVYSYNEQFF.

J is TRBJ2-1 and V is TRBV29-1; TCRdb's assignment of TRBD1 cannot be checked, as there is no DNA. From germline, CDR1 is SQVTM and CDR2 ANQGSEA. The CDR3 length is 20 residues. CDR3 in amino acids: CSAKIFGRTGGKLGVDEQFF.

The J gene is TRBJ2-2, the V gene TRBV7-9; TCRdb selects TRBD1, and the lack of DNA leaves this call unchecked. CDR3 length: 14 residues. CDR1 and CDR2 (germline): SEHNR, FQNEAQ (reference sequence). The CDR3 loop reads CATVTRVDTGELFF.

This clonotype registers medium-sized by frequency. The chain recombines TRBV20-1 with TRBJ1-2. CDR1 is DFQATT and CDR2 is SNEGSKA in the germline V gene (reference sequence). CDR3 size: 14 residues. CDR3 residues: CSARDLPNNYGYTF.